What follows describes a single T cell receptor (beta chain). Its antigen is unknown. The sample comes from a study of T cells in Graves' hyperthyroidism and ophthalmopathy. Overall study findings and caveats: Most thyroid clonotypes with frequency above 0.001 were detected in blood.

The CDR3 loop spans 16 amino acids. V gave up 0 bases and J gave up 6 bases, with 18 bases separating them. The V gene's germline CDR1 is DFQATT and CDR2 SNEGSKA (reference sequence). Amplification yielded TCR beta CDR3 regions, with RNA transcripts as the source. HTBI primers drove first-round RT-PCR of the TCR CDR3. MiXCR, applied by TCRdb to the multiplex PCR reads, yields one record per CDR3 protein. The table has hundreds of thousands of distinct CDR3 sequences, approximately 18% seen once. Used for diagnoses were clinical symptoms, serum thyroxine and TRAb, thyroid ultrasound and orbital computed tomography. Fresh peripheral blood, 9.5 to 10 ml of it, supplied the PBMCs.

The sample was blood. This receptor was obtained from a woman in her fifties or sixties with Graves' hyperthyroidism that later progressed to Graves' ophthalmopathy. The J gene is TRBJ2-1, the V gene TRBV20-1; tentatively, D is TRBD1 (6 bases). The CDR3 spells CSARDRAQGIGNEQFF. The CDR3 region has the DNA TGCAGTGCTAGAGATCGGGCACAGGGAATCGGCAATGAGCAGTTCTTC.